Each of the 32 T cell receptor beta chains below was sequenced from the same sample in a study of blood T cell repertoires in COVID-19. Clones were sequenced by immunoSEQ multiplex PCR, and TCRdb holds only the in-frame ones, with some missing. The table lists 150,000 to 200,000 clones, over 75% of them singletons. Sequencing was performed on peripheral blood. Receptor source: a man between 65 and 80 years old with active or convalescent COVID-19.

V usage is TRBV9 and J usage is TRBJ2-1, with TRBD2 matching 7 bases. CDR1 and CDR2 (germline): SGDLS, YYNGEE. The CDR3 sequence is 19 residues long. The V segment lost 4 bases and the J segment 0 bases; nucleotides outside the gene matches: 16. The CDR3 nucleotides are TGTGCCAGCAGCCCGAGCCATCCCGGGAGGCGGGGCTCCTACAATGAGCAGTTCTTC. Encoded protein: CASSPSHPGRRGSYNEQFF.

The chain has TRBV29-1 and TRBJ2-5; the D gene is possibly TRBD1 (6 bases). The V end was cut by 5 bases, the J end by 2 bases, with 9 bases between. The germline V gene encodes CDR1 SQVTM and CDR2 ANQGSEA. The CDR3 is 12 residues long. The CDR3: CSVRGQQETQYF. For the CDR3, the DNA is TGCAGCGTTCGCGGACAGCAAGAGACCCAGTACTTC.

This CDR3 is CASTPIGSGTYEQYF. DNA for the CDR3: TGTGCCAGCACCCCCATTGGATCAGGAACCTACGAGCAGTACTTC. V is TRBV27 and J is TRBJ2-7, with unresolved D. Germline V gene sequence: CDR1 MNHEY, CDR2 SMNVEV (reference sequence). This CDR3 has 15 residues. V gave up 7 bases and J gave up 2 bases, with 18 bases separating them.

V and J are TRBV7-9 and TRBJ1-1; D unclear. V was pared by 6 bases and J by 4 bases, with 15 bases between. The CDR3 is 14 residues long. From germline, CDR1 is SEHNR and CDR2 FQNEAQ (reference sequence). The CDR3 DNA follows: TGTGCCAGCAGAAGCGGTGGGTCGAGCACTGAAGCTTTCTTT. This encodes CASRSGGSSTEAFF. Combining the CDR3 with reference TRBV7-9 and TRBJ1-1 gives the whole variable domain DTGVSQNPRHKITKRGQNVTFRCDPISEHNRLYWYRQTLGQGPEFLTYFQNEAQLEKSRLLSDRFSAERPKGSFSTLEIQRTEQGDSAMYLCASRSGGSSTEAFFGQGTRLTVV.

The V and J genes are TRBV6-5 and TRBJ1-6; 8 bases are a match to TRBD1. With V trimmed by 11 bases and J by 5 bases, 5 bases remained unmatched. The CDR3 runs to 13 residues. Per the germline V gene, CDR1 is MNHEY and CDR2 is SVGAGI. CDR3 sequence (DNA): TGTGCCTCCAGGGGACAGGATAATTCACCCCTCCACTTT. Its translation: CASRGQDNSPLHF.

This clone was recorded a few times. CDR3 nucleotides: TGTGCCAGCAGTGAATCTAACAGGGAATACGAGCAGTACTTC. Protein: CASSESNREYEQYF. This chain connects TRBV2 to TRBJ2-7; tentative D call: TRBD1 (6 bases). Germline assignment: CDR1 SNHLY and CDR2 FYNNEI. Trimming took 2 bases from V and 4 from J, leaving 12 bases between them. The CDR3 has 14 residues.

The chain recombines TRBV27 with TRBJ2-2, with D tentatively TRBD1 (5 bases). The CDR3 runs 15 residues. Trimming took off 4 bases at V and 4 bases at J, with 13 bases between the two ends. The germline V gene has CDR1 MNHEY and CDR2 SMNVEV (reference sequence). The CDR3 nucleotides are TGTGCCAGCAGTTCAGGCAGGGTGGGCACCGGGGAGCTGTTTTTT. Translated, it gives CASSSGRVGTGELFF.

This sequence joins TRBV6-6 and TRBJ2-2, with a tentative D call TRBD2 (6 bases). This CDR3 has 14 residues. V lost 11 bases, J lost 3 bases, and 16 bases lay in between. Germline V CDR1 and CDR2: MNHNY, SVGAGI (reference sequence). The CDR3, as DNA: TGTGCCGGAGGGGTTAGGAGAGACACCGGGGAGCTGTTTTTT. Translated: CAGGVRRDTGELFF.

The chain uses TRBV28 and TRBJ2-7, with D perhaps TRBD2 (6 bases). The germline gives CDR1 MDHEN, CDR2 SYDVKM. CDR3 length: 17 residues. The V end was cut by 4 bases, the J end by 3 bases, with 22 bases between. The CDR3 DNA follows: TGTGCCAGCAGTTCGAACCTGGAGGGGACCGACGACTACGAGCAGTACTTC. Translated: CASSSNLEGTDDYEQYF.

The chain employs TRBV15 and TRBJ2-1; 14 bases line up with TRBD2. This CDR3 comprises 15 residues. Germline V gene data show CDR1 as LNHNV and CDR2 as YYDKDF (reference sequence). V shed 7 bases and J 6 bases; nucleotides not matched to a gene: 5. The CDR3 bases are TGTGCCACCACTCCCGGGACTAGCGGGAGCAATGAGCAGTTCTTC. Its protein product is CATTPGTSGSNEQFF.

The chain links TRBV7-2 to TRBJ2-1, with 9 bases aligning to TRBD1. CDR1 and CDR2 from the germline V gene are SGHTA and FQGNSA. This CDR3 contains 15 residues. V dropped 5 bases and J dropped 0; count of bases not matched to a gene: 2. The CDR3: CASSQDRGSYNEQFF. CDR3 DNA: TGTGCCAGCAGCCAGGACAGGGGCTCCTACAATGAGCAGTTCTTC.

The V and J genes are TRBV7-9 and TRBJ1-6; no firm D call. V was shortened by 4 bases and J by 10 bases, with 17 bases between the two germline ends. CDR3 length: 15 amino acids. Looked up from germline, CDR1 is SEHNR and CDR2 is FQNEAQ (reference sequence). Written as DNA, the CDR3 is TGTGCCAGCAGCTCACGGGGAGGGTCGGGCTCACCCCTCCACTTT. This gives the protein CASSSRGGSGSPLHF.

The CDR3 nucleotides are TGTGCCGGGGACGAGGGAACGGAAAAACTGTTTTTT. This sequence encodes CAGDEGTEKLFF. The chain combines TRBV30 with TRBJ1-4; the D gene is possibly TRBD1 (5 bases). With 8 bases removed from V and 8 bases from J, the gap between germline ends came to 15 bases. The germline V gene encodes CDR1 GTSNPN and CDR2 SVGIG (reference sequence). CDR3 length equals 12 residues.

V and J are TRBV5-1 and TRBJ2-2, with 7 bases lining up with TRBD1. J lost 5 bases, V lost 5 bases, and 9 bases had no gene match. CDR1 SGHRS and CDR2 YFSETQ come from the germline V gene. This CDR3 is 15 amino acids long. In nucleotides, the CDR3 is TGCGCCAGCAGTTTAGACAGGGTCCGTACCGGGGAGCTGTTTTTT. This translates into CASSLDRVRTGELFF.

The chain links TRBV30 to TRBJ1-1; D is unclear. The V end was cut by 5 bases, the J end by 0 bases, with 10 bases between. The CDR3 loop spans 13 amino acids. The V gene's germline CDR1 is GTSNPN and CDR2 SVGIG (reference sequence). This chain's CDR3 is CAWVTELNTEAFF. The CDR3 DNA reads as TGTGCCTGGGTGACGGAGTTGAACACTGAAGCTTTCTTT.

CDR3 protein: CASSPPRGLYGYTF. CDR3 in DNA: TGTGCCAGCAGCCCCCCTCGGGGTCTCTATGGCTACACCTTC. The chain joins TRBV7-2 to TRBJ1-2; D gene ambiguous. The CDR3 sequence is 14 residues long. The V and J ends lost 5 bases and 4 bases respectively, with 14 bases between them. Germline values: CDR1 SGHTA, CDR2 FQGNSA.

The V call is TRBV6-5, the J call TRBJ1-1, with D unclear. The CDR3 consists of 15 residues. The germline gives CDR1 MNHEY, CDR2 SVGAGI. The V end lost 6 bases, the J end lost 1 base, and 15 bases lay between the germline ends. The CDR3 reads CASSPYKTGNTEAFF. CDR3 nucleotide sequence: TGTGCCAGCAGCCCATACAAGACGGGGAACACTGAAGCTTTCTTT.

This clone has a handful of counts. CDR3: CASSHFFDRGFGYTF. As DNA, the CDR3 is TGTGCCAGCAGCCACTTCTTTGACAGGGGTTTTGGCTACACCTTC. The V and J genes are TRBV7-9 and TRBJ1-2; 8 positions match TRBD1. Germline V lookup: CDR1 SEHNR, CDR2 FQNEAQ (reference sequence). The CDR3 is made up of 15 amino acids. Germline trimming cut 5 bases from V and 7 bases from J; bases unmatched to any gene: 12. Filled out from reference TRBV7-9 and TRBJ1-2, the complete variable domain reads DTGVSQNPRHKITKRGQNVTFRCDPISEHNRLYWYRQTLGQGPEFLTYFQNEAQLEKSRLLSDRFSAERPKGSFSTLEIQRTEQGDSAMYLCASSHFFDRGFGYTFGSGTRLTVV.

J is TRBJ1-2 and V is TRBV7-9; TRBD1 aligns across 7 bases. The J segment lost 6 bases and the V segment lost 8 bases, leaving 9 bases of the junction unmatched. The CDR3 extends over 13 amino acids. CDR1 SEHNR and CDR2 FQNEAQ come from the germline V gene (reference sequence). In DNA, the CDR3 is TGTGCCAGCTCGGCCCAGGGGGTGCATGGCTACACCTTC. Translated, it gives CASSAQGVHGYTF.

The chain couples TRBV5-4 to TRBJ2-3; 9 bases are a match to TRBD2. V was clipped by 4 bases and J by 2 bases; unmatched bases: 8. The germline V gene encodes CDR1 SGHNT and CDR2 YYREEE (reference sequence). The CDR3 has 16 amino acids. The CDR3 sequence: CASSRGAGGYTDTQYF. The CDR3 region has the DNA TGTGCCAGCAGCAGGGGAGCGGGGGGTTACACAGATACGCAGTATTTT.

This rearrangement joins TRBV12-3 or TRBV12-4 to TRBJ1-2; D remains unclear. CDR3 size: 12 residues. This CDR3 is CAGGSSGYGYTF. The DNA of the CDR3 is TGTGCTGGAGGGTCTTCGGGATATGGCTACACCTTC.

The rearrangement links TRBV5-4 to TRBJ2-7, with 13 bases identical to TRBD2. Unmatched junction bases numbered 6, after V lost 3 bases and J lost 3 bases. This CDR3 contains 16 residues. Per germline, CDR1 SGHNT and CDR2 YYREEE (reference sequence). The CDR3 nucleotides are TGTGCCAGCAGCTACTCCGGGACTAGCGGGGACTACGAGCAGTACTTC. Its translation: CASSYSGTSGDYEQYF.

The rearrangement uses TRBV24-1 and TRBJ1-6, with D maybe TRBD1 (6 bases). Trimming pared 12 bases from V and 7 bases from J, leaving 18 bases between. Germline V gene data show CDR1 as KGHDR and CDR2 as SFDVKD. The CDR3 sequence is 14 residues long. The CDR3 coding sequence is TGTGCCGCACAGCGGTTACAGGGAAATTCACCCCTCCACTTT. Encoded protein: CAAQRLQGNSPLHF.

Of note for this clone: The sample holds other DNA sequences that translate to the same CDR3. The CDR3 region has the DNA TGTGCCAGCAGCGCGTATCAAAGCGGAGGGGCGTACGAGCAGTACTTC. It encodes CASSAYQSGGAYEQYF. The chain uses TRBV9 and TRBJ2-7, with D possibly TRBD2 on 6 matching bases. Germline CDR1 and CDR2: SGDLS and YYNGEE. The CDR3 covers 16 residues. Between the trimmed V and J ends, which lost 3 bases and 4 bases, there was a span of 20 bases.

This rearrangement joins TRBV7-9 to TRBJ2-3; TRBD1 matches at 10 bases. The trim removed 0 bases at V and 5 bases at J, leaving 5 bases unmatched. Germline V gene lookup returns CDR1 SEHNR and CDR2 FQNEAQ (reference sequence). This CDR3 has 16 amino acids. The CDR3 region has the DNA TGTGCCAGCAGCTTAGCAATGGGACAGGGGAAAGATACGCAGTATTTT. It codes for CASSLAMGQGKDTQYF.

The rearrangement uses TRBV5-4 and TRBJ2-7, with TRBD2 as a possible D gene (5 bases). The CDR3 has 15 residues. Trimming removed 1 base from V and 2 bases from J, with 13 bases in between. The V gene's germline CDR1 is SGHNT and CDR2 YYREEE (reference sequence). DNA for the CDR3: TGTGCCAGCAGCTTGTTACCGGGGTGGGCCTACGAGCAGTACTTC. Translation gives CASSLLPGWAYEQYF.

The V gene is TRBV7-2, the J gene TRBJ2-7; 8 positions agree with TRBD2. The germline gives CDR1 SGHTA, CDR2 FQGNSA. Losses at the gene ends were 0 bases for V and 6 bases for J; bases not matched to a gene: 7. The CDR3 runs to 15 residues. The CDR3 coding sequence is TGTGCCAGCAGCTTAGCGTTGGCGGGAGGAGGCGAGCAGTACTTC. This gives the protein CASSLALAGGGEQYF.

The V gene is TRBV5-1, the J gene TRBJ2-5, with 9 bases that match TRBD2. This CDR3 is built from 17 residues. Losses at the gene ends were 0 bases for V and 5 bases for J; bases not matched to a gene: 11. Germline values: CDR1 SGHRS, CDR2 YFSETQ. CDR3 coding DNA: TGCGCCAGCAGCTTGGGCGTGGCGGGGGGGCCGCAGGAGACCCAGTACTTC. Amino acids: CASSLGVAGGPQETQYF.

The V and J genes are TRBV3-1 (or the pseudogene TRBV3-2) and TRBJ1-1, with 8 bases lining up with TRBD1. Germline CDR1 is LGHDT and CDR2 is YNNKEL (reference sequence). This CDR3 comprises 12 residues. V gave up 6 bases and J gave up 6 bases; unmatched junction bases: 3. CDR3 in amino acids: CASRQQGAEAFF. In DNA form, the CDR3 reads TGTGCCAGCAGACAACAGGGGGCTGAAGCTTTCTTT.

Comments on this clone: A read error may account for a junction end that differs from germline. This CDR3 reads CASSKNGRSQGTQYF. In DNA, the CDR3 is TGTGCCAGCAGTAAAAATGGGAGATCACAAGGGACCCAGTACTTC. The chain carries TRBV2 and TRBJ2-5; D is perhaps TRBD2 (5 bases). The germline V gene encodes CDR1 SNHLY and CDR2 FYNNEI. This CDR3 contains 15 residues.

The chain employs TRBV4-1 and TRBJ2-7, with a tentative D call TRBD1 (5 bases). From germline, CDR1 is MGHRA and CDR2 YSYEKL. The V and J ends lost 0 bases and 4 bases respectively, with 16 bases between them. This CDR3 comprises 16 residues. CDR3 DNA sequence: TGCGCCAGCAGCCAAGATTTCCAGGGATCCCCTTACGAGCAGTACTTC. Its protein product is CASSQDFQGSPYEQYF.

CDR3 sequence: CASSEAAGVGGNTIYF. The CDR3 region has the DNA TGTGCCAGCAGTGAAGCGGCAGGGGTTGGTGGAAACACCATATATTTT. This chain links TRBV6-1 with TRBJ1-3; weak D call: TRBD1 (6 bases). CDR1 and CDR2 (germline): MNHNS, SASEGT. With 0 bases removed from V and 3 bases from J, the gap between germline ends came to 12 bases. The CDR3 runs to 16 residues.